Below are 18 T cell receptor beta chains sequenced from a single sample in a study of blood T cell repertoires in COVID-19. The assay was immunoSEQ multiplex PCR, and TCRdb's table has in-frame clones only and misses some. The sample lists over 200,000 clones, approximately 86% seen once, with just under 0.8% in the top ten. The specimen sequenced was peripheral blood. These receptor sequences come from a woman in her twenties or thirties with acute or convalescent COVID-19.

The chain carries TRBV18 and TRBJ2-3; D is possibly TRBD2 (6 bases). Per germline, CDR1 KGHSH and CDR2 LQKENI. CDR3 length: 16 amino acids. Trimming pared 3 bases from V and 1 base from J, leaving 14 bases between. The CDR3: CASSPWRGAGTDTQYF. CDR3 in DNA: TGTGCCAGCTCACCGTGGCGGGGAGCGGGCACAGATACGCAGTATTTT.

The CDR3 region is CASGLFVNEQFF. CDR3 DNA: TGTGCTAGTGGTTTGTTCGTCAATGAGCAGTTCTTC. The chain is built from TRBV12-5 and TRBJ2-1; no firm D call. The V gene lost 2 bases and the J gene lost 6 bases, with 5 bases spanning the gap. The germline V gene has CDR1 LGHNT and CDR2 FRNRAP. CDR3 length: 12 amino acids. The whole variable domain, remainder taken from reference TRBV12-5 and TRBJ2-1, is DARVTQTPRHKVTEMGQEVTMRCQPILGHNTVFWYRQTMMQGLELLAYFRNRAPLDDSGMPKDRFSAEMPDATLATLKIQPSEPRDSAVYFCASGLFVNEQFFGPGTRLTVL.

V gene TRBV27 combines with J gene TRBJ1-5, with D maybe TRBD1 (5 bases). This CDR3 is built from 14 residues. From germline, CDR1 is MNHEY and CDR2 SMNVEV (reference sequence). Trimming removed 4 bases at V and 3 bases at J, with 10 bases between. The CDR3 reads CASSSGGFNQPQHF. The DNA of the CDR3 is TGTGCCAGCAGTTCTGGGGGGTTCAATCAGCCCCAGCATTTT.

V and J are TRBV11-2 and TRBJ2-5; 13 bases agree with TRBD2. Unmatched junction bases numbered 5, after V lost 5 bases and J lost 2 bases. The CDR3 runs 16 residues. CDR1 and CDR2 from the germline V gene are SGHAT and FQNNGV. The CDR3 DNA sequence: TGTGCCAGCAGCACAGGGACTAGCGGGATGCAAGAGACCCAGTACTTC. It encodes CASSTGTSGMQETQYF. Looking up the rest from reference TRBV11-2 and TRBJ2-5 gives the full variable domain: EAGVAQSPRYKIIEKRQSVAFWCNPISGHATLYWYQQILGQGPKLLIQFQNNGVVDDSQLPKDRFSAERLKGVDSTLKIQPAKLEDSAVYLCASSTGTSGMQETQYFGPGTRLLVL.

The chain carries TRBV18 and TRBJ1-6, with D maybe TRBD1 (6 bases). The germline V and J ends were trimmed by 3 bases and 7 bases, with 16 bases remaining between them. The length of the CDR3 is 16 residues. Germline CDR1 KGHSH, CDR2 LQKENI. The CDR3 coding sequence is TGTGCCAGCTCACCCGTACAGGGTCGAGGGAATTCACCCCTCCACTTT. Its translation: CASSPVQGRGNSPLHF.

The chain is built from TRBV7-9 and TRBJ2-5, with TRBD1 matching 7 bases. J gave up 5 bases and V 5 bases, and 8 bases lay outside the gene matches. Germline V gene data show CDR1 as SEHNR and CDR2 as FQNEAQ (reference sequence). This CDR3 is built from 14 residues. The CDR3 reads CASSKKGGAETQYF. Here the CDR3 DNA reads TGTGCCAGCAGCAAAAAAGGGGGCGCCGAGACCCAGTACTTC.

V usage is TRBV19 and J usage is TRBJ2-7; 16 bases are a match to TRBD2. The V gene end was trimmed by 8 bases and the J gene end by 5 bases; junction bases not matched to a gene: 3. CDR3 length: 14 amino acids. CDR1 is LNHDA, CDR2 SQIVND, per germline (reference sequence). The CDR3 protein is CASGTSGRANEQYF. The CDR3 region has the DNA TGTGCCAGTGGGACTAGCGGGAGGGCGAACGAGCAGTACTTC.

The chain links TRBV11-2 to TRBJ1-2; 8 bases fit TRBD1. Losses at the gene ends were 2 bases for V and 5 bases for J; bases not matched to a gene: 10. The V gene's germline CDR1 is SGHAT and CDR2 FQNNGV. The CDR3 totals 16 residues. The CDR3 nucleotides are TGTGCCAGCAGCTTATCCGGGACAGGACAAAATTATGGCTACACCTTC. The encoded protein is CASSLSGTGQNYGYTF.

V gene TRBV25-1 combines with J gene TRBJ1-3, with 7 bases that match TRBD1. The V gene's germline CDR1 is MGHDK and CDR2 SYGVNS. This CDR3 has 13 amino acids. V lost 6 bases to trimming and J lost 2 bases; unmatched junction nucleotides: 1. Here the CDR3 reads CASSRGTGNTIYF. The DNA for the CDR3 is TGTGCCAGCAGCAGGGGGACTGGAAACACCATATATTTT.

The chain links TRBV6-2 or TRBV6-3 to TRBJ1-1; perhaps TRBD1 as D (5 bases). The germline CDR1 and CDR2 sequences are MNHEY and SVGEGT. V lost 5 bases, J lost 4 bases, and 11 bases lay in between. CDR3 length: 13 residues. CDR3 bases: TGTGCCAGCAGTCCGTGGAGGGGCACTGAAGCTTTCTTT. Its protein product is CASSPWRGTEAFF.

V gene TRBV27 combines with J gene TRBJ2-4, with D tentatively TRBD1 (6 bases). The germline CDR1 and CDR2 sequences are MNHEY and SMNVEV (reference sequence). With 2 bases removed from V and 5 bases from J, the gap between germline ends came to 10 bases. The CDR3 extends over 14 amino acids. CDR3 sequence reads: CASSLGQTQNIQYF. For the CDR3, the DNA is TGTGCCAGCAGTTTAGGACAGACCCAAAACATTCAGTACTTC.

The CDR3 coding sequence is TGTGCCAGCAGCTTAGGTCCCCTTTCGGGGTACCAAGAGACCCAGTACTTC. Translation gives CASSLGPLSGYQETQYF. The chain links TRBV7-8 to TRBJ2-5; a weak D match, TRBD2 (5 bases). The length of the CDR3 is 17 residues. Germline V gene sequence: CDR1 SGHVS, CDR2 FQNEAQ. Between the trimmed V and J ends, which lost 1 base and 0 bases, there was a span of 15 bases.

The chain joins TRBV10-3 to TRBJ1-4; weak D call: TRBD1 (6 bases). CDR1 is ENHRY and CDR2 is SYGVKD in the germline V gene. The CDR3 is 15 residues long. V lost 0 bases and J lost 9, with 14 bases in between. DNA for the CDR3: TGTGCCATCAGTGAGTCCGGGGGGACAAGTCAAAAACTGTTTTTT. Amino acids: CAISESGGTSQKLFF.

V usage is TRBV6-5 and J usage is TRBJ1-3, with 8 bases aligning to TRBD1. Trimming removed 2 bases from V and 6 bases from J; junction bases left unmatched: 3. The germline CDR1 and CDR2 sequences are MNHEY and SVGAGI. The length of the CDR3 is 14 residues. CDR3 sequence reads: CASSYRQGANTIYF. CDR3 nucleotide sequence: TGTGCCAGCAGTTACAGGCAGGGGGCAAACACCATATATTTT.

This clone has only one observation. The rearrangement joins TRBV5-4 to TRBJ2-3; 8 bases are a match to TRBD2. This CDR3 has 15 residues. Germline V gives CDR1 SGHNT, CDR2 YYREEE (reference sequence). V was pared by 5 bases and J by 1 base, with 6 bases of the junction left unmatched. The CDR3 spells CASSTGTRGTDTQYF. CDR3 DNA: TGTGCCAGCAGTACCGGGACTAGGGGCACAGATACGCAGTATTTT.

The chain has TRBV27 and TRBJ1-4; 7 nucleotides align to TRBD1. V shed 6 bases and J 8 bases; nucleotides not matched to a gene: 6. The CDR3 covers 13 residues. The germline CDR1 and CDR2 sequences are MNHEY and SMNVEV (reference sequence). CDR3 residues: CASRTGAGEKLFF. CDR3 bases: TGTGCCAGCAGAACAGGGGCGGGCGAAAAACTGTTTTTT.

DNA for the CDR3: TGTGCCAGTAGTATAGGGGGGGTAGGGCTAGCGGGAGGACAATACAATGAGCAGTTCTTC. Translated: CASSIGGVGLAGGQYNEQFF. The chain is built from TRBV19 and TRBJ2-1, with 11 bases aligning to TRBD2. CDR1 is LNHDA, CDR2 SQIVND, per germline (reference sequence). V gave up 1 base and J gave up 4 bases; unmatched junction bases: 15. The length of the CDR3 is 20 residues. The whole variable domain, filled in from reference TRBV19 and TRBJ2-1, reads DGGITQSPKYLFRKEGQNVTLSCEQNLNHDAMYWYRQDPGQGLRLIYYSQIVNDFQKGDIAEGYSVSREKKESFPLTVTSAQKNPTAFYLCASSIGGVGLAGGQYNEQFFGPGTRLTVL.

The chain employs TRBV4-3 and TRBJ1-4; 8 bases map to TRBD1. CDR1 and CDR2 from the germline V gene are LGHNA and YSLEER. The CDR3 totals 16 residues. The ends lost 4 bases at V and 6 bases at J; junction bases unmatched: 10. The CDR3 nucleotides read TGCGCCAGCAGCCCCAGTAGGACAGGGTGGGATGAAAAACTGTTTTTT. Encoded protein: CASSPSRTGWDEKLFF.